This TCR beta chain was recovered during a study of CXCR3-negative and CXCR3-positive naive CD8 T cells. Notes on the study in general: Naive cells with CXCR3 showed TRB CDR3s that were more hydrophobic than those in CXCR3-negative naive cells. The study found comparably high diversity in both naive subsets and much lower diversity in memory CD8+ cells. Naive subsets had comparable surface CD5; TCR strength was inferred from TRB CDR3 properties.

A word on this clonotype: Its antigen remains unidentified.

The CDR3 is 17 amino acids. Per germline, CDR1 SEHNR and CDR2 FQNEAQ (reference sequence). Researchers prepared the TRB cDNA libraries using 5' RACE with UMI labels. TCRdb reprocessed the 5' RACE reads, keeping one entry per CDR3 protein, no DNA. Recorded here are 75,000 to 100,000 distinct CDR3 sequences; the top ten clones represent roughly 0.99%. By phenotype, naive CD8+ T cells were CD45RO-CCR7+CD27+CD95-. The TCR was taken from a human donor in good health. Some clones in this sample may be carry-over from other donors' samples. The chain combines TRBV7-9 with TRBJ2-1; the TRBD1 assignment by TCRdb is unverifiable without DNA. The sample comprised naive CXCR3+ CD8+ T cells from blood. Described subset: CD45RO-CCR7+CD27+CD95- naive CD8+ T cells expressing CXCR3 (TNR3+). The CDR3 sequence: CASSSTVTGASYNEQFF.